This record concerns one T cell receptor (beta chain) sequence. This record belongs to a study of control samples from healthy donors and cancer patients. CDR1 and CDR2 from the germline V gene are MRHNA and SNTAGT. The CDR3 consists of 15 residues. With V trimmed by 7 bases and J by 8 bases, 15 bases remained unmatched. Assay used: immunoSEQ multiplex PCR; TCRdb lists only in-frame clones, some missing. This sample has some 140,000 clones; 89% occur once, and the top ten carry roughly 7.8%. This receptor was obtained from a man between 45 and 60 years old with head and neck cancer. The genes are TRBV6-4 and TRBJ1-2; 8 bases align to TRBD1. Sequencing was carried out using PBMCs. CDR3 loop: CASTGSRTGWEGYTF. CDR3 bases: TGTGCCAGCACAGGGTCACGGACAGGGTGGGAAGGCTACACCTTC.